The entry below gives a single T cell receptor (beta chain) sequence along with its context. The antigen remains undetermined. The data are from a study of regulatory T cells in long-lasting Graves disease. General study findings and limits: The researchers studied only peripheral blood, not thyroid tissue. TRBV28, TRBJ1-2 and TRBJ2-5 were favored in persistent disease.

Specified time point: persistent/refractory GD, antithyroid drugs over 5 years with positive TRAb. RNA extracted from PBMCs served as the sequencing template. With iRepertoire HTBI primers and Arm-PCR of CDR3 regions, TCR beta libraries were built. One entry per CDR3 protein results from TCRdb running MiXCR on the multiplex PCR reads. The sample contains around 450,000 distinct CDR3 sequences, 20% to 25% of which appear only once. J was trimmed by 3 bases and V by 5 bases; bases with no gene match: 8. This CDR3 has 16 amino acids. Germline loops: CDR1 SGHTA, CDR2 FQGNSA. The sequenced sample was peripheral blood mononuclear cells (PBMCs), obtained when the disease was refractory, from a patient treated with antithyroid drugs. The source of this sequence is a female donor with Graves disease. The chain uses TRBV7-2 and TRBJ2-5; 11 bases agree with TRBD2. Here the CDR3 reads CASSIRLAGYKETQYF. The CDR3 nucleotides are TGTGCCAGCAGCATCCGACTAGCGGGATATAAAGAGACCCAGTACTTC.